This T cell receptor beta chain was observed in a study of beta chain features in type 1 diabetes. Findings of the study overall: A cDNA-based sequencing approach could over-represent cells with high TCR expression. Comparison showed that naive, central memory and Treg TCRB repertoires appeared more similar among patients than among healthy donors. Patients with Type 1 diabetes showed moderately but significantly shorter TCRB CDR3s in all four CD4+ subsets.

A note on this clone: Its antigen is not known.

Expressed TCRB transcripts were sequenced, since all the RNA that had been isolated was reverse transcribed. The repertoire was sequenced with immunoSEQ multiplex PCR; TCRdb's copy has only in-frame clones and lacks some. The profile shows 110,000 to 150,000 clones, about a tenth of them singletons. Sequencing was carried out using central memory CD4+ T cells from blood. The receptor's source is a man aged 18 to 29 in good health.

CDR3 bases: TGTGCCTCGGGGGGTGGGAGTTCACCCCTCCACTTT. This codes for CASGGGSSPLHF. V is TRBV2 and J is TRBJ1-6; TRBD1 is a possible D gene (5 bases). The CDR3 has 12 amino acids. Germline V gene sequence: CDR1 SNHLY, CDR2 FYNNEI. V dropped 11 bases and J dropped 9 bases, with 14 bases sitting between them.